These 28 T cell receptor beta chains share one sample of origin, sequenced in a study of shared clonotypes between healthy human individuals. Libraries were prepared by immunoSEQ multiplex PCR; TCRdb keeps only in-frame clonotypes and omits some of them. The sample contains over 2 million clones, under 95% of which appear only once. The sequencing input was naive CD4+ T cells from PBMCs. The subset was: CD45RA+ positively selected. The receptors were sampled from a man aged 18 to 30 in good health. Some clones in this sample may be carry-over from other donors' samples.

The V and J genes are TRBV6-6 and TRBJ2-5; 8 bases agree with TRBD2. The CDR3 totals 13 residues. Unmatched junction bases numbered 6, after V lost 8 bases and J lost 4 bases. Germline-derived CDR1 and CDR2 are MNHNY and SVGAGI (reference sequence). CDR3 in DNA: TGTGCCAGCTGCCGGGGGGGAGGAGAGACCCAGTACTTC. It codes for CASCRGGGETQYF.

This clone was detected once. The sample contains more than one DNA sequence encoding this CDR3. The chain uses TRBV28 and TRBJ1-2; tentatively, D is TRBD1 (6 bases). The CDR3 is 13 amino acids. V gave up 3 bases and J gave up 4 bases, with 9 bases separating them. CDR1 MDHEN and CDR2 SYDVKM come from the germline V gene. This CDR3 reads CASSFQGTYGYTF. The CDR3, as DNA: TGTGCCAGCAGTTTCCAGGGGACCTATGGCTACACCTTC.

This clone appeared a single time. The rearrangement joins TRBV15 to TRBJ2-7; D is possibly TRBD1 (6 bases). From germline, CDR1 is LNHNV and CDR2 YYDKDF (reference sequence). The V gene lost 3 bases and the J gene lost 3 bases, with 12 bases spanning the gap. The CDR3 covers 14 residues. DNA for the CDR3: TGTGCCACCAGCAGGGGGGCTGGGAACTACGAGCAGTACTTC. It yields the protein CATSRGAGNYEQYF.

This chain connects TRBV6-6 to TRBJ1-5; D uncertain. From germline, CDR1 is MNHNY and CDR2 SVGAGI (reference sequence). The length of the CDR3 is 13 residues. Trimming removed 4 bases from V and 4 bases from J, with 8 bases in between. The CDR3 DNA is TGTGCCAGCAGTTTGCTCATAAATCAGCCCCAGCATTTT. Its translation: CASSLLINQPQHF.

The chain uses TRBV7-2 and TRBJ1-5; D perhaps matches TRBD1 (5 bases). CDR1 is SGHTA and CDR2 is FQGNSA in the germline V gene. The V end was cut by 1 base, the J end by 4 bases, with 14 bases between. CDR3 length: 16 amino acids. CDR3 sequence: CASSLVWTGLNQPQHF. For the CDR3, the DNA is TGTGCCAGCAGCTTAGTCTGGACGGGACTTAATCAGCCCCAGCATTTT.

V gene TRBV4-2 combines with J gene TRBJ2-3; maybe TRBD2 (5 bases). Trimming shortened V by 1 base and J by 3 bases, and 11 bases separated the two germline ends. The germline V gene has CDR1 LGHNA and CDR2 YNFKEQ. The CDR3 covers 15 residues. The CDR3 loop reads CASSQGNRGTDTQYF. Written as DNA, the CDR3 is TGTGCCAGCAGCCAAGGGAACCGAGGGACAGATACGCAGTATTTT.

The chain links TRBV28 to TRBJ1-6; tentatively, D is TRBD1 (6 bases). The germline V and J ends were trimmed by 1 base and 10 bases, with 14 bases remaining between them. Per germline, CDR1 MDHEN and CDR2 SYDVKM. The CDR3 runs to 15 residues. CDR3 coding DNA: TGTGCCAGCAGTTTATCCCTTCCGGGGGGCTCACCCCTCCACTTT. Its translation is CASSLSLPGGSPLHF. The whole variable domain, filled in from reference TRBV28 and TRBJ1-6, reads DVKVTQSSRYLVKRTGEKVFLECVQDMDHENMFWYRQDPGLGLRLIYFSYDVKMKEKGDIPEGYSVSREKKERFSLILESASTNQTSMYLCASSLSLPGGSPLHFGNGTRLTVT.

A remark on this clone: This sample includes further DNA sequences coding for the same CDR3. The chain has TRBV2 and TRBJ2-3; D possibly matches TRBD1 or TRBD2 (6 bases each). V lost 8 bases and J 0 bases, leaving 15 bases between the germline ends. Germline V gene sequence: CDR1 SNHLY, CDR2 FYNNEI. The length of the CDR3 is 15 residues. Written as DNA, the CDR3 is TGTGCCAGCTCAGAAGGAGGGGGAAGCACAGATACGCAGTATTTT. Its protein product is CASSEGGGSTDTQYF.

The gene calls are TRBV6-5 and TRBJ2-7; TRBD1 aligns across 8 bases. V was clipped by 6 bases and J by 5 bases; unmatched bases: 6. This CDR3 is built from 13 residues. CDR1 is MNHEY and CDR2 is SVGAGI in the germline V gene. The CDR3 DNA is TGTGCCAGCAGCCAGGGGGCGACCCACGAGCAGTACTTC. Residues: CASSQGATHEQYF.

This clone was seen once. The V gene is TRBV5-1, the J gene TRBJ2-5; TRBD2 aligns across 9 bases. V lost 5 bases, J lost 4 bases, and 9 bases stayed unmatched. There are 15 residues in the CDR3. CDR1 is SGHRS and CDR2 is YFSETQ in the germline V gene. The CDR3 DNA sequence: TGCGCCAGCAGGAAGATAGCGGGAGCACGAGAGACCCAGTACTTC. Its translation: CASRKIAGARETQYF. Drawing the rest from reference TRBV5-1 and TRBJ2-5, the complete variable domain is KAGVTQTPRYLIKTRGQQVTLSCSPISGHRSVSWYQQTPGQGLQFLFEYFSETQRNKGNFPGRFSGRQFSNSRSEMNVSTLELGDSALYLCASRKIAGARETQYFGPGTRLLVL.

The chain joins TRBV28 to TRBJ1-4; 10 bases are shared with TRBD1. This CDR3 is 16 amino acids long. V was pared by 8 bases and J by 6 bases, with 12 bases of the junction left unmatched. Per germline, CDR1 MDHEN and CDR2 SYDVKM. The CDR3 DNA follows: TGTGCCAGCGGTGACCCCCTGGGGACAGGGGATGAAAAACTGTTTTTT. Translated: CASGDPLGTGDEKLFF.

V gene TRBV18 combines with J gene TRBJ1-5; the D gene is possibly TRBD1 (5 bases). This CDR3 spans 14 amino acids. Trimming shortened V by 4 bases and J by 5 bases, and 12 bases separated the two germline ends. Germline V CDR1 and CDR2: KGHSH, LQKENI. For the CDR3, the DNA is TGTGCCAGCTCACGTCCGGGAGGGGATCAGCCCCAGCATTTT. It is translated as CASSRPGGDQPQHF.

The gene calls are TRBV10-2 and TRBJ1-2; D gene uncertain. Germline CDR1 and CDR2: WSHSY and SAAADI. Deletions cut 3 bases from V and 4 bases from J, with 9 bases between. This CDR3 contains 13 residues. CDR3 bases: TGCGCCAGCAGTGACGGTCCGGCCTATGGCTACACCTTC. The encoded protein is CASSDGPAYGYTF.

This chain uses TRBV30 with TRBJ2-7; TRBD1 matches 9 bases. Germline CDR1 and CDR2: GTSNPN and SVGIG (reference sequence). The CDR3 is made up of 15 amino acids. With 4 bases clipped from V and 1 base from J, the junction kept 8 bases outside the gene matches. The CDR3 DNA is TGTGCCTGGACCCCCGGGACAGGGCTGTCCTACGAGCAGTACTTC. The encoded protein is CAWTPGTGLSYEQYF.

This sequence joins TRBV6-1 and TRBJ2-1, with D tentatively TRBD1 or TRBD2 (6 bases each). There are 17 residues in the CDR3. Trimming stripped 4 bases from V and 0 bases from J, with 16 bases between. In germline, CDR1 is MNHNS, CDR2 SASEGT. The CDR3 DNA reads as TGTGCCAGCAGTGGGAGGAGGGGACACAGCTCCTACAATGAGCAGTTCTTC. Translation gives CASSGRRGHSSYNEQFF.

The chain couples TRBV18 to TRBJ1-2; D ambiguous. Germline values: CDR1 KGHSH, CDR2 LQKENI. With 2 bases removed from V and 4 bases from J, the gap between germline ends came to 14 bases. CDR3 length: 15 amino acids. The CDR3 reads CASSPSGISVYGYTF. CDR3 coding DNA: TGTGCCAGCTCACCAAGTGGAATCAGCGTCTATGGCTACACCTTC.

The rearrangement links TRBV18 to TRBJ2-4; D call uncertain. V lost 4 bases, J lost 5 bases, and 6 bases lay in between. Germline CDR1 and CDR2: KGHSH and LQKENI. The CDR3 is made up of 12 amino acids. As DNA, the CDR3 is TGTGCCAGCTCACGAGATCAAAACATTCAGTACTTC. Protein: CASSRDQNIQYF.

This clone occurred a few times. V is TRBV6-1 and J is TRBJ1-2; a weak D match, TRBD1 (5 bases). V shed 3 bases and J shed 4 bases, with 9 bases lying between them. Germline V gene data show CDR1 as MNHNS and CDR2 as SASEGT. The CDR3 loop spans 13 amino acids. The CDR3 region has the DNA TGTGCCAGCAGTGACAGGGTTTCCTATGGCTACACCTTC. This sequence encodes CASSDRVSYGYTF.

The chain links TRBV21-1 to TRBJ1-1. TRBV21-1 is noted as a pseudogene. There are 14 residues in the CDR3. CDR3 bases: TGTGCCAGCAGCCCAGACGGTCTTTTCACTGAAGCTTTCTTT. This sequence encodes CASSPDGLFTEAFF.

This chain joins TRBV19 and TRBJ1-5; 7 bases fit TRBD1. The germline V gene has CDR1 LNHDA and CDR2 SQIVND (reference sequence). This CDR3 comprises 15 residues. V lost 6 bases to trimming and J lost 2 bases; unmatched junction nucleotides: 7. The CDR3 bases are TGTGCCAGTAGGGGAACAGGGGAGGGCAATCAGCCCCAGCATTTT. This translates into CASRGTGEGNQPQHF.

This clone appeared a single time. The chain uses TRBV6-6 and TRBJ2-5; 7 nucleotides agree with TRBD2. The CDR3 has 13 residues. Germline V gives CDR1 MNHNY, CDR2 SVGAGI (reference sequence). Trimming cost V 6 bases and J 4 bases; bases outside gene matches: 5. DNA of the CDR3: TGTGCCAGCAGCCCACCGGGAGGAGAGACCCAGTACTTC. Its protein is CASSPPGGETQYF.

The chain's CDR3 is CATSRDLLRSGRFNEQFF. The CDR3 bases are TGTGCCACCAGCAGAGATCTTTTAAGAAGCGGGAGGTTCAATGAGCAGTTCTTC. The chain employs TRBV15 and TRBJ2-1; 9 bases fit TRBD2. The CDR3 has 18 residues. V was clipped by 0 bases and J by 6 bases; unmatched bases: 12. Germline V lookup: CDR1 LNHNV, CDR2 YYDKDF (reference sequence).

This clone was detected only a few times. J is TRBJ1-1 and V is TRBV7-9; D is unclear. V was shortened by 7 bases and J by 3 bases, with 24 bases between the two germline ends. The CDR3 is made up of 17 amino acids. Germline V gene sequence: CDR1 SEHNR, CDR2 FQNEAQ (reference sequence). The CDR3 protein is CASTPAWAPLMDTEAFF. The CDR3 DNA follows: TGTGCCAGCACCCCGGCTTGGGCCCCCTTGATGGACACTGAAGCTTTCTTT. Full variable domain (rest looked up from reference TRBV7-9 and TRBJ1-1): DTGVSQNPRHKITKRGQNVTFRCDPISEHNRLYWYRQTLGQGPEFLTYFQNEAQLEKSRLLSDRFSAERPKGSFSTLEIQRTEQGDSAMYLCASTPAWAPLMDTEAFFGQGTRLTVV.

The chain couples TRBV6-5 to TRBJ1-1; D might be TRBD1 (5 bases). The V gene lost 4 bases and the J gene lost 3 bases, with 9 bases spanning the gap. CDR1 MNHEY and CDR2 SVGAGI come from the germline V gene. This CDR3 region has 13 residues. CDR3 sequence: CASSSGLHTEAFF. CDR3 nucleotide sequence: TGTGCCAGCAGTTCAGGGTTGCACACTGAAGCTTTCTTT.

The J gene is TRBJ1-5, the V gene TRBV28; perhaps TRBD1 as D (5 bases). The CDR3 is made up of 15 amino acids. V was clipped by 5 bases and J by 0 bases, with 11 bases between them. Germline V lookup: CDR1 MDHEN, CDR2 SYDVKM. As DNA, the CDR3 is TGTGCCAGCAGTCCCTCGGACAATAGCAATCAGCCCCAGCATTTT. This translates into CASSPSDNSNQPQHF.

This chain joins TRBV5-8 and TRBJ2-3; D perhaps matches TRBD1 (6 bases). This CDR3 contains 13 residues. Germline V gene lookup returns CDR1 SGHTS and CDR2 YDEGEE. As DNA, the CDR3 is TGTGCGGCCCTGAAGACAGGAACAGATACGCAGTATTTT. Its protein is CAALKTGTDTQYF.

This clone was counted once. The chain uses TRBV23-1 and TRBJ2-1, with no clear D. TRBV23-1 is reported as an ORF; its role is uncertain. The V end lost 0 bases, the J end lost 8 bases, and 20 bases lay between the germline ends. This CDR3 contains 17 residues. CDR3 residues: CASSQSPTAWASDEQFF. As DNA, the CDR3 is TGCGCCAGCAGTCAATCCCCGACTGCGTGGGCGTCCGATGAGCAGTTCTTC.

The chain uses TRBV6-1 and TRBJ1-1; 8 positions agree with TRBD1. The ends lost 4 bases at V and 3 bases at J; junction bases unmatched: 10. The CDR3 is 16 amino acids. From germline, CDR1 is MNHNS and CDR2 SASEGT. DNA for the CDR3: TGTGCCAGCAGTGGACACAGGGGGTCAGGCGACACTGAAGCTTTCTTT. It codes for CASSGHRGSGDTEAFF.